This T cell receptor beta chain comes out of a study of human T cells and chemical hapten exposure (dated by TCRdb to about 2021). Regarding the study in general: The libraries were sequenced as a pool, and the TCR yield per sample differed mostly because of small variations in library volumes within the pool. Peripheral blood TCR repertoire changes were tracked in vivo in alopecia patients during primary and secondary sensitization to the hapten diphenylcyclopropenone (DPC). Each blood RNA sample was used to sequence both TCR alpha and TCR beta chains. The study at large found these results: Repeated subsampling changed both the strength of the expansion versus patch-test correlation and the threshold at which that correlation became significant. No change with DPC sensitization was found in the number of TCRs above 1 in 1000 frequency, and no evidence of global repertoire structure alterations was found.

V loses 0 bases of germline sequence and J loses 4 bases, and the interval between the two ends is 10 bases. The CDR3, cysteine through phenylalanine, is 14 amino acids long. CDR3 DNA only is kept here, 42 bases in frame from base 1. The germline V gene (reference sequence) sets CDR1 to DFQATT and CDR2 to SNEGSKA. The protocol used for the library was RACE. The instrument was a NextSeq 500. During library preparation, unique molecular identifiers were attached to individual cDNA molecules so that TCRs could be counted quantitatively and reproducibly. In the original analysis: Samples had a median of roughly 99,000 TCRs, with a range from about 23,224 to 750,000. The Decombinator software suite was used to annotate V, J and CDR3 in the TCR reads. For the PS versus PT1 abundance plots, all samples were subsampled to the same number of TCRs (28,000). Expanded TCRs were defined as absent before sensitization and observed at least eight times at the 2-week time point. TCRdb handled the public reads itself, with Q25 trimming in fastp and clone calling in MiXCR, and kept productive beta chains. Here each entry gathers all rows of one CDR3 protein and keeps the most common genes and DNA. TCRdb's processing, not the authors' own work, is the source of the V and J calls. Within this sample are 130,000 or so distinct CDR3 sequences, with approximately 9.5% of them counted one time only. The top ten clones comprise roughly 1.6% of the sample.

The time point label corresponds to: healthy volunteer bleed at 2 weeks. Total RNA was isolated from unfractionated whole blood collected in Tempus Blood RNA tubes. Four to six healthy volunteers were used as TCR sequencing controls and were bled at day 0, 2 weeks and 6 weeks. This clonotype was observed a handful of times. Its antigen is currently not known. No clone much larger than this one lies a single base away; base qualities are absent. This receptor chain uses TRBV20-1 and TRBJ2-1; the D gene remains uncertain. The sequenced sample was whole blood. This receptor was obtained from a male donor in good health. Some clones in this sample may be carry-over from other donors' samples. This receptor has the CDR3 CSARDLGSYNEQFF. The nucleotide sequence reads TGCAGTGCTAGAGATCTAGGTTCTTACAATGAGCAGTTCTTC.